The 20 T cell receptor beta chains given below trace back to one sample, sequenced in a study of shared clonotypes between healthy human individuals (dated by TCRdb to 2020 to 2022). The library came from the immunoSEQ multiplex PCR assay. Imported from immuneACCESS, the table was reduced by TCRdb to in-frame sequences with V and J called. These copies leave out some clones; in studies compared against another copy, an unresolved V gene accounts for under half, and the cause of the remainder is not known. The sample records approximately 640,000 clones, about two thirds of which are singletons. The ten most abundant clones make up roughly 1.8% of the sample. Material for sequencing was memory CD4+ T cells sorted from blood. What the cell subset or site label conveys for this sample: CD45RA-negative fraction. These receptors were taken from a woman aged 25 to 39 in good health.

In regard to this clone: This may be a read error, as it is one base from a much larger clone. The same CDR3 can be traced to other DNA sequences in this sample. V usage is TRBV5-1 and J usage is TRBJ1-3, with D possibly matching TRBD1 (6 bases). V dropped 0 bases and J dropped 4 bases, with 8 bases sitting between them. CDR1 and CDR2 (germline): SGHRS, YFSETQ. CDR3 length: 14 residues. CDR3 in amino acids: CASSLGTAGNTIYF. CDR3 DNA sequence: TGCGCCAGCAGCTTGGGGACAGCGGGAAACACCATATATTTT.

The rearrangement uses TRBV19 and TRBJ2-5; unclear D gene. V lost 5 bases and J 10 bases, leaving 17 bases between the germline ends. This CDR3 spans 13 amino acids. Germline loops: CDR1 LNHDA, CDR2 SQIVND (reference sequence). The CDR3 nucleotides are TGTGCCAGTAGTCTGGGTACTACCGGGTTCCAGTACTTC. Translation gives CASSLGTTGFQYF.

The chain couples TRBV4-1 to TRBJ1-5; D is unresolved. CDR1 is MGHRA and CDR2 is YSYEKL in the germline V gene. V lost 1 base and J lost 3, with 10 bases in between. This CDR3 comprises 15 residues. CDR3 loop: CASSQVLGVNQPQHF. The CDR3 DNA reads TGCGCCAGCAGCCAAGTCTTGGGAGTCAATCAGCCCCAGCATTTT.

This clone turned up a few times. This chain uses TRBV5-4 with TRBJ2-3; D is perhaps TRBD2 (6 bases). Trimming removed 1 base from V and 1 base from J, with 13 bases in between. This CDR3 has 16 amino acids. Germline assignment: CDR1 SGHNT and CDR2 YYREEE (reference sequence). The CDR3 here is CASSLRLGTGTDTQYF. In nucleotides, the CDR3 is TGTGCCAGCAGCTTGAGACTAGGCACTGGCACAGATACGCAGTATTTT.

V is TRBV25-1 and J is TRBJ2-5; 8 bases match TRBD2. The CDR3 loop spans 15 amino acids. J was trimmed by 2 bases and V by 7 bases; bases with no gene match: 9. Germline V CDR1 and CDR2: MGHDK, SYGVNS. For the CDR3, the DNA is TGTGCCAGCACGGGCCAGCGGGAGAATCAAGAGACCCAGTACTTC. Protein: CASTGQRENQETQYF. Supplemented by reference TRBV25-1 and TRBJ2-5, the full variable domain reads EADIYQTPRYLVIGTGKKITLECSQTMGHDKMYWYQQDPGMELHLIHYSYGVNSTEKGDLSSESTVSRIRTEHFPLTLESARPSHTSQYLCASTGQRENQETQYFGPGTRLLVL.

This clone was counted a single time. CDR3 nucleotide sequence: TGTGCCAGCAGCCGACGGACGGTGTACCAAGAGACCCAGTACTTC. Translated: CASSRRTVYQETQYF. This chain links TRBV11-1 with TRBJ2-5; D call uncertain. CDR1 and CDR2 (germline): SGHAT, FQDESV (reference sequence). Trimming left V 5 bases short and J 0 bases short, with 13 bases between. The CDR3 consists of 15 residues.

CDR3 nucleotide sequence: TGCGCCAGCAGCTTTATAGCGGGAGAGCAGGAGACCCAGTACTTC. It codes for CASSFIAGEQETQYF. The chain couples TRBV5-1 to TRBJ2-5; 9 bases are shared with TRBD2. Germline V lookup: CDR1 SGHRS, CDR2 YFSETQ. This CDR3 spans 15 amino acids. Germline trimming cut 2 bases from V and 5 bases from J; bases unmatched to any gene: 7.

The chain employs TRBV7-3 and TRBJ2-1; unclear D gene. CDR3 length: 13 residues. CDR1 is SGHTA and CDR2 is FQGTGA in the germline V gene. V was pared by 5 bases and J by 6 bases, with 11 bases between. The CDR3 here is CASSLTNSNEQFF. CDR3 in DNA: TGTGCCAGCAGCCTTACGAACAGCAATGAGCAGTTCTTC.

This clone was detected ten times or more. The rearrangement joins TRBV29-1 to TRBJ2-7; D ambiguous. V dropped 4 bases and J dropped 6 bases, with 7 bases sitting between them. Germline V lookup: CDR1 SQVTM, CDR2 ANQGSEA. This CDR3 spans 10 amino acids. In nucleotides, the CDR3 is TGCAGCGTTGGGGATGCCGAGCAGTACTTC. Its translation: CSVGDAEQYF.

The chain joins TRBV7-2 to TRBJ2-3, with D unresolved. The V gene's germline CDR1 is SGHTA and CDR2 FQGNSA. The CDR3 totals 12 residues. Trimming stripped 2 bases from V and 4 bases from J, with 4 bases between. CDR3 nucleotides: TGTGCCAGCAGCTTAACAGCAGATACGCAGTATTTT. Amino acids: CASSLTADTQYF.

This sequence joins TRBV30 and TRBJ2-7; 15 positions match TRBD2. The CDR3 sequence is 17 residues long. CDR1 and CDR2 from the germline V gene are GTSNPN and SVGIG (reference sequence). Unmatched junction bases numbered 14, after V lost 5 bases and J lost 6 bases. CDR3 residues: CAWGSGLAGGPLVEQYF. As DNA, the CDR3 is TGTGCCTGGGGGTCAGGACTAGCGGGAGGGCCCTTGGTCGAGCAGTACTTC.

The chain combines TRBV2 with TRBJ2-3; 7 positions match TRBD2. This CDR3 is built from 15 residues. V lost 4 bases to trimming and J lost 6 bases; unmatched junction nucleotides: 10. The germline V gene has CDR1 SNHLY and CDR2 FYNNEI. The CDR3 loop reads CASSAGSGKADTQYF. The CDR3 coding sequence is TGTGCCAGCAGTGCCGGGAGCGGGAAGGCGGATACGCAGTATTTT.

The chain joins TRBV18 to TRBJ2-2; D not certain. The germline V gene encodes CDR1 KGHSH and CDR2 LQKENI. CDR3 size: 15 residues. V was clipped by 3 bases and J by 0 bases, with 8 bases between them. Written as DNA, the CDR3 is TGTGCCAGCTCACCGAGGCAACCGAACACCGGGGAGCTGTTTTTT. This encodes CASSPRQPNTGELFF. Full variable domain (remainder filled in from reference TRBV18 and TRBJ2-2): NAGVMQNPRHLVRRRGQEARLRCSPMKGHSHVYWYRQLPEEGLKFMVYLQKENIIDESGMPKERFSAEFPKEGPSILRIQQVVRGDSAAYFCASSPRQPNTGELFFGEGSRLTVL.

This clone was observed a few times. The J gene is TRBJ1-1, the V gene TRBV28; 10 bases are shared with TRBD1. The CDR3 runs to 15 residues. The V gene's germline CDR1 is MDHEN and CDR2 SYDVKM. V was clipped by 7 bases and J by 4 bases; unmatched bases: 9. CDR3 region: CASTPGTGVFTEAFF. Here the CDR3 DNA reads TGTGCCAGCACCCCCGGGACAGGGGTTTTCACTGAAGCTTTCTTT.

The chain has TRBV28 and TRBJ2-2; 10 positions agree with TRBD2. J lost 0 bases, V lost 2 bases, and 3 bases had no gene match. The CDR3 is 17 amino acids. Germline-derived CDR1 and CDR2 are MDHEN and SYDVKM. The CDR3 protein is CASSLLAGAANTGELFF. DNA of the CDR3: TGTGCCAGCAGTTTACTAGCGGGAGCGGCGAACACCGGGGAGCTGTTTTTT.

This clone turned up a few times. This sample also contains other DNA sequences that code for the same CDR3. The rearrangement joins TRBV15 to TRBJ2-7; 7 positions agree with TRBD1. J was trimmed by 1 base and V by 0 bases; bases with no gene match: 0. Germline CDR1 reads LNHNV; CDR2 reads YYDKDF (reference sequence). CDR3 length: 14 amino acids. Here the CDR3 reads CATSRDRGSYEQYF. CDR3 in DNA: TGTGCCACCAGCAGAGACAGGGGGTCCTACGAGCAGTACTTC.

The chain links TRBV4-1 to TRBJ2-6; the D call may be TRBD1 or TRBD2 (6 bases each). The germline V gene has CDR1 MGHRA and CDR2 YSYEKL. This CDR3 has 18 amino acids. Trimming left V 4 bases short and J 0 bases short, with 16 bases between. The DNA for the CDR3 is TGCGCCAGCAGCCTAAGAGTGGAGGGGGACTCTGGGGCCAACGTCCTGACTTTC. Its translation: CASSLRVEGDSGANVLTF.

The V gene is TRBV18, the J gene TRBJ2-3; 7 nucleotides line up with TRBD2. CDR1 and CDR2 (germline): KGHSH, LQKENI. This CDR3 has 18 amino acids. V was clipped by 3 bases and J by 3 bases; unmatched bases: 15. The CDR3 DNA is TGTGCCAGCTCACCCATGACTGGCGAGCGGGAAGGAACAGATACGCAGTATTTT. It codes for CASSPMTGEREGTDTQYF. The full variable domain, with the rest looked up from reference TRBV18 and TRBJ2-3, is NAGVMQNPRHLVRRRGQEARLRCSPMKGHSHVYWYRQLPEEGLKFMVYLQKENIIDESGMPKERFSAEFPKEGPSILRIQQVVRGDSAAYFCASSPMTGEREGTDTQYFGPGTRLTVL.

This clone was observed once. This CDR3 is CASSKALGSNQPQHF. The CDR3 DNA follows: TGTGCCAGTAGTAAGGCCCTGGGTAGCAATCAGCCCCAGCATTTT. V gene TRBV19 combines with J gene TRBJ1-5; D remains unclear. Germline V gene sequence: CDR1 LNHDA, CDR2 SQIVND (reference sequence). The CDR3 has 15 amino acids. V lost 4 bases to trimming and J lost 0 bases, with 10 bases between them.

This clone has only one observation. The V call is TRBV10-2, the J call TRBJ2-7; the match to TRBD2 covers 9 bases. With V trimmed by 0 bases and J by 7 bases, 7 bases remained unmatched. The germline V gene has CDR1 WSHSY and CDR2 SAAADI. This CDR3 is 15 amino acids long. The CDR3 DNA reads TGCGCCAGCAGTGAGTCCTTAGCGGGAGTAGGTGAGCAGTACTTC. Amino acids: CASSESLAGVGEQYF.